These T cell receptor beta chains were read from a single sample in a study of a mutant IDH1 vaccine in newly diagnosed glioma. For these receptors, no antigen is known. This table comes from immunoSEQ multiplex PCR, and its TCRdb copy is limited to in-frame clones, with some not included. This table has about 51,000 clones, around 80% appearing once. The sample consisted of PBMCs, taken from a glioma patient whose treatment included an IDH1 peptide vaccine. Every receptor here comes from a man aged 50 to 60 with glioma. The CDR3 runs from the conserved cysteine through the conserved F or W. Each record gives: V gene, clone size, D gene, J gene, CDR3 DNA, CDR3 protein. A D gene is named only where the DNA matches it firmly. Where a row states a size, it is once, few, many or the class of an expanded clone; other rows omit it.

TRBV7-9	-	-	TRBJ2-5	TGTGCCAGCAGCTTAGTCTCAGAGACCCAGTACTTC	CASSLVSETQYF
TRBV5-1	medium-sized	-	TRBJ2-2	TGCGCCAGCAGCCCCGCCCTAGCGACCGGGGAGCTGTTTTTT	CASSPALATGELFF
TRBV18	few	-	TRBJ1-1	TGTGCCAGCTCGATTGGGGGGAAGGACACTGAAGCTTTCTTT	CASSIGGKDTEAFF
TRBV30	-	TRBD1	TRBJ2-3	TGTGCCTGGACGTTAAAAGGACAGGGGCCAGATACGCAGTATTTT	CAWTLKGQGPDTQYF
TRBV29-1	-	-	TRBJ2-7	TGCAGCGTTGAAGCGGAGGGCTTTAGCTCCTACGAGCAGTACTTC	CSVEAEGFSSYEQYF
TRBV28	-	-	TRBJ1-1	TGTGCCAGCAGCCTACCGGGGCCAAACACTGAAGCTTTCTTT	CASSLPGPNTEAFF
TRBV6-6	few	-	TRBJ1-1	TGTGCCAGCAGTACAGCTAACACTGAAGCTTTCTTT	CASSTANTEAFF
TRBV5-1	-	TRBD2	TRBJ2-3	TGCGCCAGCAGCACAGGACTAGCGGGGGTTGGGCAGTATTTT	CASSTGLAGVGQYF
TRBV5-1	-	TRBD1	TRBJ1-4	TGCGCCAGCAGCCCGTCCCCTCCGGGACAGGGGAGGGAAAAACTGTTTTTT	CASSPSPPGQGREKLFF
TRBV5-6	-	-	TRBJ1-3	TGTGCCAGCAGCTCCCAGTTGGTTGTAGACACCATATATTTT	CASSSQLVVDTIYF
TRBV28	-	-	TRBJ2-1	TGTGCCAGCCGGTCCAGACAGGGGAGGGATGAGCAGTTCTTC	CASRSRQGRDEQFF